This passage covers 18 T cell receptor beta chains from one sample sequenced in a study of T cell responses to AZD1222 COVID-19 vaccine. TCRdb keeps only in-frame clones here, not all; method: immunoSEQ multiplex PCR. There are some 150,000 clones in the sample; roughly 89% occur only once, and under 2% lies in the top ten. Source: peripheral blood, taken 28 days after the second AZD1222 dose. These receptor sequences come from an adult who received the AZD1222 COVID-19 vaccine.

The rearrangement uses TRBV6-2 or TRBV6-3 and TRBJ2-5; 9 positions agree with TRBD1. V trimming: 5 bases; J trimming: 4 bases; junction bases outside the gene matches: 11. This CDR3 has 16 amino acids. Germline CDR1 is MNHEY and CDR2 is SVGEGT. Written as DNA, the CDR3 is TGTGCCAGCAGTCGATTCCGGACAGGGGAGGGAGAGACCCAGTACTTC. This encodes CASSRFRTGEGETQYF.

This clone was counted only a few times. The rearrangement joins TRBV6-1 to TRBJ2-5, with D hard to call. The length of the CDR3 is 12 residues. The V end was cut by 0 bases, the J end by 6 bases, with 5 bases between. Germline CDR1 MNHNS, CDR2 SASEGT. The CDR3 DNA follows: TGTGCCAGCAGTGAAGCTTCCCAGACCCAGTACTTC. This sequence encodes CASSEASQTQYF.

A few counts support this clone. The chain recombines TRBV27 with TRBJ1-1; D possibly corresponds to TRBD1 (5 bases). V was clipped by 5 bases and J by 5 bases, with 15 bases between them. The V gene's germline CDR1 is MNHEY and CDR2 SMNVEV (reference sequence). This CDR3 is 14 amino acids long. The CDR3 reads CASSPHPTATEAFF. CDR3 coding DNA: TGTGCCAGCAGTCCGCACCCGACAGCTACTGAAGCTTTCTTT.

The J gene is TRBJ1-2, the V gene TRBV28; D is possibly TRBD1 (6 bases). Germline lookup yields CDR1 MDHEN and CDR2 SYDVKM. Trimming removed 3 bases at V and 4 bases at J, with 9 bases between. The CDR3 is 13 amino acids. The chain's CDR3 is CASSFGRGYGYTF. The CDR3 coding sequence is TGTGCCAGCAGTTTTGGCAGGGGCTATGGCTACACCTTC.

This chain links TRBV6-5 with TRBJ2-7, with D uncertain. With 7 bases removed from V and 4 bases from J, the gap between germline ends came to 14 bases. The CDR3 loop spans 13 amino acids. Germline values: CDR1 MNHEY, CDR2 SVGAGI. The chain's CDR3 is CASNNPFGYEQYF. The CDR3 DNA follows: TGTGCCAGCAATAACCCTTTTGGTTACGAGCAGTACTTC.

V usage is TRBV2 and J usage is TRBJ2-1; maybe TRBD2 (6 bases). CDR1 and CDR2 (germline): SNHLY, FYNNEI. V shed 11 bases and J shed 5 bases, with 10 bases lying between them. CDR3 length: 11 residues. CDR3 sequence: CAAEGNNEQFF. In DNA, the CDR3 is TGTGCCGCGGAGGGGAACAATGAGCAGTTCTTC. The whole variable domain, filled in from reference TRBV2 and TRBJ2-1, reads EPEVTQTPSHQVTQMGQEVILRCVPISNHLYFYWYRQILGQKVEFLVSFYNNEISEKSEIFDDQFSVERPDGSNFTLKIRSTKLEDSAMYFCAAEGNNEQFFGPGTRLTVL.

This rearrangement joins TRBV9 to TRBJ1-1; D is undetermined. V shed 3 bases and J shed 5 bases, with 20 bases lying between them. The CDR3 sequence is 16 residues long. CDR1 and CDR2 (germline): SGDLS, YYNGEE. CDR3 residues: CASSARAETGWTEAFF. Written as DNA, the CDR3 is TGTGCCAGCAGCGCGAGGGCCGAGACCGGATGGACTGAAGCTTTCTTT.

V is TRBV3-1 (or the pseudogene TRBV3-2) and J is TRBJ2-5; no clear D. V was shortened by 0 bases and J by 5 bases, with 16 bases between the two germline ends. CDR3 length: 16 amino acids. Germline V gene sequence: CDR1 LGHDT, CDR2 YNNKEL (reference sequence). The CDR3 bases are TGTGCCAGCAGCCAAGATAAAGTAGGAAGCGTGGAGACCCAGTACTTC. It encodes CASSQDKVGSVETQYF.

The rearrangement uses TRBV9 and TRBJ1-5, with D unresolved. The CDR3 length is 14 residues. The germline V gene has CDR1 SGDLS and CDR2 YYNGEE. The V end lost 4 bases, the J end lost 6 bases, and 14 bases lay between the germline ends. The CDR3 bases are TGTGCCAGCAGCCCTTCACTATTGAGTCAGCCCCAGCATTTT. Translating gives CASSPSLLSQPQHF.

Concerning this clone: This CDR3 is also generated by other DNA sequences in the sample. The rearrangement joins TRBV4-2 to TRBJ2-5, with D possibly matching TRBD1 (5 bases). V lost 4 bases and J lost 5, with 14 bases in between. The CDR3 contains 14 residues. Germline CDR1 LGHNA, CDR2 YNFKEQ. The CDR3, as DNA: TGTGCCAGCAGCCCGACAGTGGAAAGGGAGACCCAGTACTTC. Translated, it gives CASSPTVERETQYF.

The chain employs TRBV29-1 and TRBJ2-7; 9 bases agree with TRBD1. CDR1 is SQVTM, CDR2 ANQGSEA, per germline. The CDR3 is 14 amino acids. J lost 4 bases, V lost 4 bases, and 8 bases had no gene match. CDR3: CSVASGTGFYEQYF. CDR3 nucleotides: TGCAGCGTTGCCTCCGGGACAGGGTTTTACGAGCAGTACTTC.

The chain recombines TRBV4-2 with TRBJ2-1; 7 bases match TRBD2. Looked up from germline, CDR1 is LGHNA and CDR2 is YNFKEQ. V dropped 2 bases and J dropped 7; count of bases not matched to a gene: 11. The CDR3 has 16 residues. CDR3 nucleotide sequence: TGTGCCAGCAGCCAATTTGTTGGCGGGAGTAGGAATGAGCAGTTCTTC. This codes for CASSQFVGGSRNEQFF.

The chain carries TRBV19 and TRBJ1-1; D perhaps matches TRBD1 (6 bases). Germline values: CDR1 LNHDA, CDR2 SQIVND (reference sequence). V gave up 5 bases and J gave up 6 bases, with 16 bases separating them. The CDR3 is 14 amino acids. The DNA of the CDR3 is TGTGCCAGTAGTCAGGGGACTTTAGGGGCTGAAGCTTTCTTT. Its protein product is CASSQGTLGAEAFF.

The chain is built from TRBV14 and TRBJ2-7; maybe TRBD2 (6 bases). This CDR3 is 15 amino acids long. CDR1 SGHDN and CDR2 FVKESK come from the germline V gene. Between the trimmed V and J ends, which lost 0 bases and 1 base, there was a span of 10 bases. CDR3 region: CASSQDGLLSYEQYF. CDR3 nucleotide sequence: TGTGCCAGCAGCCAAGACGGACTACTATCCTACGAGCAGTACTTC.

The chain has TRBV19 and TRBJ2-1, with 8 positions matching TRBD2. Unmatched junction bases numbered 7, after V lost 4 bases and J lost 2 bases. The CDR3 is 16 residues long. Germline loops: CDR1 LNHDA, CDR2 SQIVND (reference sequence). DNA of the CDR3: TGTGCCAGTAGTACACTAGCGGTCTCTACCTACAATGAGCAGTTCTTC. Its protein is CASSTLAVSTYNEQFF.

This chain's CDR3 is CASSSSNLGWTYGYTF. CDR3 DNA sequence: TGTGCCAGCAGCTCGAGTAATCTAGGGTGGACCTATGGCTACACCTTC. V and J are TRBV7-9 and TRBJ1-2; D remains unclear. Trimming removed 4 bases at V and 4 bases at J, with 19 bases between. Per germline, CDR1 SEHNR and CDR2 FQNEAQ (reference sequence). The CDR3 is 16 residues long.

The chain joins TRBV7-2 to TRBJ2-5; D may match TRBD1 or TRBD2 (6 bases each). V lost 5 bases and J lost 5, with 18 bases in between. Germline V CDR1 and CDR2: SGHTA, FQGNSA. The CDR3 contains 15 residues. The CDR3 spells CASSAQTGGRETQYF. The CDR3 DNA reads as TGTGCCAGCAGCGCCCAGACAGGAGGGCGGGAGACCCAGTACTTC.

CDR3 sequence: CASSLQMASRPHEQFF. DNA for the CDR3: TGTGCCAGCAGCCTACAGATGGCCTCCAGGCCCCATGAGCAGTTCTTC. The rearrangement uses TRBV11-2 and TRBJ2-1; no reliable D call. The V gene lost 5 bases and the J gene lost 8 bases, with 22 bases spanning the gap. The CDR3 contains 16 residues. From germline, CDR1 is SGHAT and CDR2 FQNNGV.